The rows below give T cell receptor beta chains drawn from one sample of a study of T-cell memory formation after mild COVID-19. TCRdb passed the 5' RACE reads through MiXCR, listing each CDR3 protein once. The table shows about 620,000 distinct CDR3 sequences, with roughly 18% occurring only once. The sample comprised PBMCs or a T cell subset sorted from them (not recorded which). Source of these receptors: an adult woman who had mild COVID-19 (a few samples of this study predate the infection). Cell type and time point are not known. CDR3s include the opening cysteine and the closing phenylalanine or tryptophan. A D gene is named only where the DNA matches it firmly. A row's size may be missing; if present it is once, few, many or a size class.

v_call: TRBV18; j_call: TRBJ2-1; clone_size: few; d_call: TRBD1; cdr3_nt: TGTGCCAGCTCACCACTACAGGGGGGAGACAATGAGCAGTTCTTC; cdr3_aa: CASSPLQGGDNEQFF
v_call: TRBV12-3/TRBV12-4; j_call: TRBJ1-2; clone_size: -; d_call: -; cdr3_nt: TGTGCCAGCAGTTTAAATTCGGTTTGGTATGGCTACACCTTC; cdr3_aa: CASSLNSVWYGYTF
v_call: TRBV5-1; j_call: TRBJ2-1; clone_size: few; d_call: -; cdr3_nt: TGCGCCAGCAACAGGGTAGCCTCCTACAATGAGCAGTTCTTC; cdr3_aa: CASNRVASYNEQFF
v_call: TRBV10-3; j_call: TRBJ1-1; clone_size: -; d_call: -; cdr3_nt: TGTGCCATCAGTGAGTCGAGTGGGGGACCTGAAGCTTTCTTT; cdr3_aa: CAISESSGGPEAFF
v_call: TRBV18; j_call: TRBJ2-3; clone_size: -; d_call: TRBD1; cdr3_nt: TGTGCCAGCTCCCCCAAGGACAGGACCTTCACAGATACGCAGTATTTT; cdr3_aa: CASSPKDRTFTDTQYF
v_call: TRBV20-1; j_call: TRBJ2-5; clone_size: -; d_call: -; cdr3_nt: TGCAGTGCACCCAACAGGGAGACCCAGTACTTC; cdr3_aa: CSAPNRETQYF
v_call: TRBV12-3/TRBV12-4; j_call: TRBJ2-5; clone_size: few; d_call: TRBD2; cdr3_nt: TGTGCCAGCAGTTTTTGGACTAGCCAAGAGACCCAGTACTTC; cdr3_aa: CASSFWTSQETQYF
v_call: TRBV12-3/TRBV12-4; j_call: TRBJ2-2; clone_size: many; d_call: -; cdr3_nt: TGTGCCAGCAGTTTATCCCCTAGACCCGGGGAGCTGTTTTTT; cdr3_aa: CASSLSPRPGELFF
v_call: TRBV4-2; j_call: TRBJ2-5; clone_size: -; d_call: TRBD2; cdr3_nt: TGTGCCAGCAGCTATAGCGGGGGGGCCAGCGAGACCCAGTACTTC; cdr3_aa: CASSYSGGASETQYF
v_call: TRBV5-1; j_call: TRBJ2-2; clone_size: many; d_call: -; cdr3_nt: TGCGCCAGCAGCTTGGCCAACCGGGTGTCGGGCGGGGAGCTGTTTTTT; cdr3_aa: CASSLANRVSGGELFF
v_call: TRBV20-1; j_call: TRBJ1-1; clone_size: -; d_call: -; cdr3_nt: TGCAGTGCTACCCGTGGGGCAAGGAGGTTCACTGAAGCTTTCTTT; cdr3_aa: CSATRGARRFTEAFF
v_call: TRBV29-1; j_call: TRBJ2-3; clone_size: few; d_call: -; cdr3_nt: TGCAGCGTTGAAGACTTCGGGACTCGCACAGATACGCAGTATTTT; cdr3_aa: CSVEDFGTRTDTQYF
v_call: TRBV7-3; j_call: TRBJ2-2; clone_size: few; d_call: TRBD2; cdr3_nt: TGTGCCAGCAGCTTAATGGGACTAGCGGGAAACACCGGGGAGCTGTTTTTT; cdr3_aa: CASSLMGLAGNTGELFF
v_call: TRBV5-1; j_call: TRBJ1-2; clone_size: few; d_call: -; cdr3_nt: TGCGCCAGCAGCTTGGTATCAGGGACCGCGGGCTACACCTTC; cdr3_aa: CASSLVSGTAGYTF
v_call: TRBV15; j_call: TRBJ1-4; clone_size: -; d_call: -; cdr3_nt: TGTGCCACCAGCAGAGAGGGGGCAACTAATGAAAAACTGTTTTTT; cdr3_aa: CATSREGATNEKLFF
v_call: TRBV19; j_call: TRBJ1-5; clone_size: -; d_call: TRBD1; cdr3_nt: TGTGCCAGTAGCACAGGGGCCGAAAGGCGAAATAGCAATCAGCCCCAGCATTTT; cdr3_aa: CASSTGAERRNSNQPQHF
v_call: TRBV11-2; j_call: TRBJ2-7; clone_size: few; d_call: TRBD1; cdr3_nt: TGTGCCAGCAGCTCGTCGACAGGGCAAAGCTACGAGCAGTACTTC; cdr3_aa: CASSSSTGQSYEQYF
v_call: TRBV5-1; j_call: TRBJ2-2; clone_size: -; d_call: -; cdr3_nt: TGCGCCAGCAGCTTGATAGTCAGGGGCACCGGGGAGCTGTTTTTT; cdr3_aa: CASSLIVRGTGELFF
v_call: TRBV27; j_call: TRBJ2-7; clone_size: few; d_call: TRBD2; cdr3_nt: TGTGCCAGCAGCTCGGGACTAACCCGGTACGAGCAGTACTTC; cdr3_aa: CASSSGLTRYEQYF
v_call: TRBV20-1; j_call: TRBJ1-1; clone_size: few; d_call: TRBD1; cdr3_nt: TGCAGTGCTAGAGACCCAGGGGGCAGGGACACTGAAGCTTTCTTT; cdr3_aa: CSARDPGGRDTEAFF
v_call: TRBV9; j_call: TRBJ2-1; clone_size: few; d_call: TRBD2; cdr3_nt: TGTGCCAGCAGCCCGGGGCAAGCGGGGGGGACATGGGAGCAGTTCTTC; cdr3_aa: CASSPGQAGGTWEQFF
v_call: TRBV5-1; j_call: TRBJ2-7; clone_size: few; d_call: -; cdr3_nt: TGCGCCAGCAGCTTGACAACAGATACCTACGAGCAGTACTTC; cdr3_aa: CASSLTTDTYEQYF
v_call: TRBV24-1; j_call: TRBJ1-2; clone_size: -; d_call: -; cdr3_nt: TGTGCCACCAGAGGGGGAGTGGGAGATGGCTACACCTTC; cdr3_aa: CATRGGVGDGYTF
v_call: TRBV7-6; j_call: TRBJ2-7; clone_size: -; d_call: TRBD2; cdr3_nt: TGTGCCAGCAGCTTAGGAACGGGGGGGGCCTCCTACGAGCAGTACTTC; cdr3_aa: CASSLGTGGASYEQYF
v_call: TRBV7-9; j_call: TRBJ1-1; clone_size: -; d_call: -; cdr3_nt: TGTGCCAGCAGCACCCTCCCGGGACACGGACCCACGCTTGAAGCTTTCTTT; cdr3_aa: CASSTLPGHGPTLEAFF
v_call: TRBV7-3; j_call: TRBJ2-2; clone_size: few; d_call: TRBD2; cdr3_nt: TGTGCCAGCAGCTCTAGCGGGAGGGCACGTGGGGAGCTGTTTTTT; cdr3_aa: CASSSSGRARGELFF
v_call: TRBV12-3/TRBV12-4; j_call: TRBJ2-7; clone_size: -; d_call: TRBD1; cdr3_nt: TGTGCCAGCAGTGTGACCTCCGGGACAGGGGGCGTCAAGCAGTACTTC; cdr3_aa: CASSVTSGTGGVKQYF
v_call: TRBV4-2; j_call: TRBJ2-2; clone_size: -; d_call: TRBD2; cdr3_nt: TGTGCCAGCAGCCAAGCCGCGACTAGCGGGTCGAACACCGGGGAGCTGTTTTTT; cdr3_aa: CASSQAATSGSNTGELFF
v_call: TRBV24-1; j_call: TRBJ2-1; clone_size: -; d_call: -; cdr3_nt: TGTGCCACCAGTGATTCCTGGCAACCCTACAATGAGCAGTTCTTC; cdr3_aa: CATSDSWQPYNEQFF
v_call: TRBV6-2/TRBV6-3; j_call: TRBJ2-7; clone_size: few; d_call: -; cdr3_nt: TGTGCCAGCAGTTACTCGACGGGACCGGCCTACGAGCAGTACTTC; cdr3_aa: CASSYSTGPAYEQYF
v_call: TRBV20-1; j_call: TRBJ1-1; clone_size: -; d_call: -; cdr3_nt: TGCAGTGCTAGGAGCAGACACACTGAAGCTTTCTTT; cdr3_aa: CSARSRHTEAFF
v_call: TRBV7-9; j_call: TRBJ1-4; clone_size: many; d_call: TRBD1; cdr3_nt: TGTGCCAGCAGCCCGCAACCCGGACAGGGCGGAAATGAAAAACTGTTTTTT; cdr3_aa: CASSPQPGQGGNEKLFF
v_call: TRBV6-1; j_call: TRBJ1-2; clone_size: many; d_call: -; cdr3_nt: TGTGCCAGCAGTGAATTCGGGGATGGCTACACCTTC; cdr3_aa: CASSEFGDGYTF
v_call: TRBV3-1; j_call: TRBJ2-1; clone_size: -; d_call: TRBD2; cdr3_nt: TGTGCCAGCAGCCAATCCGGACTAGCGGGAGGGAATGAGCAGTTCTTC; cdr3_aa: CASSQSGLAGGNEQFF
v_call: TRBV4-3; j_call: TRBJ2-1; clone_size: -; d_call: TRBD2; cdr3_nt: TGCGCCAGCAGCCAAGATAAGCGGGGGTCCTACAATGAGCAGTTCTTC; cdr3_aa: CASSQDKRGSYNEQFF
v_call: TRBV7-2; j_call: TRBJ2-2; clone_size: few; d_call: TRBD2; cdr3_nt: TGTGCCAGCAGCTATGATAGCGGGGTGAATACCGGGGAGCTGTTTTTT; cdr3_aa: CASSYDSGVNTGELFF
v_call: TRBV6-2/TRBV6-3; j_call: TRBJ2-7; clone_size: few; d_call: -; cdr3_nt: TGTGCCAGCAGTTACTCGGGGCGGGCTCTGGGTTCCTACGAGCAGTACTTC; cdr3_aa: CASSYSGRALGSYEQYF